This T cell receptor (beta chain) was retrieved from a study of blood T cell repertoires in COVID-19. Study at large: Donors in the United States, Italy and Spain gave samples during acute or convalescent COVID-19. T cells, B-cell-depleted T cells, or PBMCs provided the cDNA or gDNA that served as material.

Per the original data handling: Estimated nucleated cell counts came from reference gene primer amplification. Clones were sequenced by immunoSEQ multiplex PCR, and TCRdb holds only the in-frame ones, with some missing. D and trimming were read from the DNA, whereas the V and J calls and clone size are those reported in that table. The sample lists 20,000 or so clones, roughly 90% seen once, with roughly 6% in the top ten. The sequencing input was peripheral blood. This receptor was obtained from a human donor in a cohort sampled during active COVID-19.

The CDR3 DNA follows: TGTGCCAGCAGCGTAGAAGGCAGCACTAGCTCCTACGAGCAGTACTTC. Its translation: CASSVEGSTSSYEQYF. The rearrangement links TRBV9 to TRBJ2-7, with D perhaps matching TRBD2 (5 bases). CDR1 and CDR2 from the germline V gene are SGDLS and YYNGEE. There are 16 residues in the CDR3. Trimming removed 0 bases from V and 0 bases from J, with 13 bases in between.